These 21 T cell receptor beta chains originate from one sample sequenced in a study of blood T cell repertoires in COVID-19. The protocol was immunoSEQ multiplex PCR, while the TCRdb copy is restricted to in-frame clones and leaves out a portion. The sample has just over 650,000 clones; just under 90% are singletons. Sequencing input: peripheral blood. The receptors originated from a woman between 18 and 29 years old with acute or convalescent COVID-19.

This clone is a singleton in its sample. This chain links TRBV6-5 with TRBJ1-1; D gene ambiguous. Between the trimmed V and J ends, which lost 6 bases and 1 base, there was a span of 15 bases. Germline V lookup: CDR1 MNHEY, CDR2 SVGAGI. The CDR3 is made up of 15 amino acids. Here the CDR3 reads CASSPSEGGNTEAFF. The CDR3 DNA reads TGTGCCAGCAGCCCCAGCGAAGGAGGGAACACTGAAGCTTTCTTT.

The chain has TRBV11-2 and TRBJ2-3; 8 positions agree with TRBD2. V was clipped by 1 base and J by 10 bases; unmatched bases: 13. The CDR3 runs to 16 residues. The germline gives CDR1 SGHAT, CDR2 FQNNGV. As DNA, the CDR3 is TGTGCCAGCAGCTTAGTTATCGGTAGCGGGGTGGAGGCGCAGTATTTT. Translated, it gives CASSLVIGSGVEAQYF.

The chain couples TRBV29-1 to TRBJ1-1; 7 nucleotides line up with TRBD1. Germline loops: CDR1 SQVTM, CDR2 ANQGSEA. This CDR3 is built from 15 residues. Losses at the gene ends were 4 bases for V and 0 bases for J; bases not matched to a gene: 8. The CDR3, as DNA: TGCAGCGTTGTCGCGACAGGGATCGTGAACACTGAAGCTTTCTTT. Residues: CSVVATGIVNTEAFF. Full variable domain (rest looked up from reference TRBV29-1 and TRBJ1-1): SAVISQKPSRDICQRGTSLTIQCQVDSQVTMMFWYRQQPGQSLTLIATANQGSEATYESGFVIDKFPISRPNLTFSTLTVSNMSPEDSSIYLCSVVATGIVNTEAFFGQGTRLTVV.

The CDR3 nucleotides read TGTGCCAGCAGCTTCTTCGGGGGGGACACAGATACGCAGTATTTT. The encoded protein is CASSFFGGDTDTQYF. This chain joins TRBV7-6 and TRBJ2-3; 8 positions agree with TRBD2. Germline V lookup: CDR1 SGHVS, CDR2 FNYEAQ. Trimming removed 3 bases from V and 2 bases from J; junction bases left unmatched: 4. The CDR3 length is 15 residues.

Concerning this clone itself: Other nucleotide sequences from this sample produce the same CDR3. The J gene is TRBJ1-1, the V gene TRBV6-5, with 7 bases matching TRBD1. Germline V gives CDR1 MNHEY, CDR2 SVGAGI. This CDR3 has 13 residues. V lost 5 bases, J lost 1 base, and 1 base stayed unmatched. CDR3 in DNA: TGTGCCAGCAGTCACAGGGGGAACACTGAAGCTTTCTTT. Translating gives CASSHRGNTEAFF.

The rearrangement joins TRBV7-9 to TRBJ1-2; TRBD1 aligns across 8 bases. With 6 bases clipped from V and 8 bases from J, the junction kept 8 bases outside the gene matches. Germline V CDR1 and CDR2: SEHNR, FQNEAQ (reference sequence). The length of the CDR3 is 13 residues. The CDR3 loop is CASREGQGGGYTF. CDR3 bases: TGTGCCAGCAGAGAAGGACAGGGCGGCGGCTACACCTTC.

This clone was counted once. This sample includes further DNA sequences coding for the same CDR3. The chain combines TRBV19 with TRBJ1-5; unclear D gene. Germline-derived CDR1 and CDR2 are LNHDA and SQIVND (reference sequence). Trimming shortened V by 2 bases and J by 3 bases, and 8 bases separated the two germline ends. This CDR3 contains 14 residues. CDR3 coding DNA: TGTGCCAGTAGTATAAGAGGGTACAATCAGCCCCAGCATTTT. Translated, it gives CASSIRGYNQPQHF.

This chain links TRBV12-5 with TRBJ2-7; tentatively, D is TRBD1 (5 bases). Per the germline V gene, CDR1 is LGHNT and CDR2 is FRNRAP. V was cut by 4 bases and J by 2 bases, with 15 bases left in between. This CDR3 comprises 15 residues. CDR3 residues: CASGWTSAGPYEQYF. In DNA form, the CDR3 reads TGTGCTAGTGGTTGGACCAGCGCAGGGCCCTACGAGCAGTACTTC. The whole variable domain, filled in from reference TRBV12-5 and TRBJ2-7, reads DARVTQTPRHKVTEMGQEVTMRCQPILGHNTVFWYRQTMMQGLELLAYFRNRAPLDDSGMPKDRFSAEMPDATLATLKIQPSEPRDSAVYFCASGWTSAGPYEQYFGPGTRLTVT.

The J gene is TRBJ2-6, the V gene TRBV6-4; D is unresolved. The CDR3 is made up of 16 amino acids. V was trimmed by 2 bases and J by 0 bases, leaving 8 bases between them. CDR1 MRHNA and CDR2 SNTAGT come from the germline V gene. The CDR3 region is CASSDNEISGANVLTF. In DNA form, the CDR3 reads TGTGCCAGCAGTGACAACGAGATCTCTGGGGCCAACGTCCTGACTTTC.

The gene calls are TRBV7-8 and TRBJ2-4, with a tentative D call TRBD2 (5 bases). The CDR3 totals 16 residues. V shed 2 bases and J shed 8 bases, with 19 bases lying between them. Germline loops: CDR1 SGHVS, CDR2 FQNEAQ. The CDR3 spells CASSLMGSGSLDIQYF. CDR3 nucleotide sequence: TGTGCCAGCAGCTTAATGGGGTCGGGATCGTTGGACATTCAGTACTTC.

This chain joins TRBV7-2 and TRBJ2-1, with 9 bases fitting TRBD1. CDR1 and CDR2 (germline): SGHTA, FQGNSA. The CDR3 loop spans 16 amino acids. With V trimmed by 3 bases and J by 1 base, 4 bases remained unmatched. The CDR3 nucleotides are TGTGCCAGCAGCTTTTCGACAGGGGGGTCCTACAATGAGCAGTTCTTC. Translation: CASSFSTGGSYNEQFF.

The CDR3 DNA sequence: TGTGCCAGCAGCTCAGGGACACCCAGTAACTATGGCTACACCTTC. Translating gives CASSSGTPSNYGYTF. The chain combines TRBV5-6 with TRBJ1-2; tentatively, D is TRBD1 (6 bases). Trimming left V 3 bases short and J 1 base short, with 13 bases between. CDR1 is SGHDT, CDR2 YYEEEE, per germline. This CDR3 has 15 residues.

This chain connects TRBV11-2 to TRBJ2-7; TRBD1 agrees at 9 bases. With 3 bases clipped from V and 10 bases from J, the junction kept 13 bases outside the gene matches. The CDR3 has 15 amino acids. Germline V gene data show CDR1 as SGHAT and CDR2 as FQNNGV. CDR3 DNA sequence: TGTGCCAGCAGCTTTGCCCCCGGGACAGGGATCCGTCAGTACTTC. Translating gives CASSFAPGTGIRQYF.

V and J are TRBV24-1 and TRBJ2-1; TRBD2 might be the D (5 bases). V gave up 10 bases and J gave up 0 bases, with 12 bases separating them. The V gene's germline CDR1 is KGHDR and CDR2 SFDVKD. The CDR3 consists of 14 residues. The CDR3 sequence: CATRAVSSYNEQFF. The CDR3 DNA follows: TGTGCCACGAGAGCGGTGAGCTCCTACAATGAGCAGTTCTTC.

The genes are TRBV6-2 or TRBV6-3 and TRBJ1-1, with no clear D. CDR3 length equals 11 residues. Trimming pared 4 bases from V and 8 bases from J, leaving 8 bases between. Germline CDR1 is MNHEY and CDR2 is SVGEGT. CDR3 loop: CASSSGSEAFF. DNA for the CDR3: TGTGCCAGCAGTTCTGGGAGCGAAGCTTTCTTT.

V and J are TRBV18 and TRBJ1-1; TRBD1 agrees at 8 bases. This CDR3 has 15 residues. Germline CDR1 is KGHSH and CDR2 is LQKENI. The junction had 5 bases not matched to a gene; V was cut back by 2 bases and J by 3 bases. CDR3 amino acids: CASSPLDREDTEAFF. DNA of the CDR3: TGTGCCAGCTCACCATTGGACAGGGAGGACACTGAAGCTTTCTTT.

The chain's CDR3 is CASTANSRGVRGGNQPQHF. The CDR3 DNA reads as TGTGCCAGCACCGCTAATTCCCGGGGGGTGCGGGGTGGCAATCAGCCCCAGCATTTT. This rearrangement joins TRBV2 to TRBJ1-5; D is perhaps TRBD1 (5 bases). V was pared by 7 bases and J by 2 bases, with 27 bases between. CDR1 and CDR2 (germline): SNHLY, FYNNEI. This CDR3 is 19 amino acids long.

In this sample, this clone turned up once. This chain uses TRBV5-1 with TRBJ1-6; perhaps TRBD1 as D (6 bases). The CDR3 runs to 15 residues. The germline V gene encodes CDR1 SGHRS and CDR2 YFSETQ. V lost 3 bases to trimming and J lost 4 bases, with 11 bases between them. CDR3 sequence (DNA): TGCGCCAGCAGCTCACGGGGGGCGTATAATTCACCCCTCCACTTT. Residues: CASSSRGAYNSPLHF.

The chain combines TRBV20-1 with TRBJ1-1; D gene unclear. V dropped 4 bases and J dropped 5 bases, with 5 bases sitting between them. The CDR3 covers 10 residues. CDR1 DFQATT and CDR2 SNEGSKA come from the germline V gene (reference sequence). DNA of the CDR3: TGCAGTGCTATACAAACTGAAGCTTTCTTT. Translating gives CSAIQTEAFF.

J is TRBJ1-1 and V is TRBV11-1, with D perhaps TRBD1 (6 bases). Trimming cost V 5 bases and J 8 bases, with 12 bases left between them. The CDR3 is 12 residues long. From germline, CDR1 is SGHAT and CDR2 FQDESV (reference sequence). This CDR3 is CASSLRTAEAFF. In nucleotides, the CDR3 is TGTGCCAGCAGCCTAAGGACAGCCGAAGCTTTCTTT.

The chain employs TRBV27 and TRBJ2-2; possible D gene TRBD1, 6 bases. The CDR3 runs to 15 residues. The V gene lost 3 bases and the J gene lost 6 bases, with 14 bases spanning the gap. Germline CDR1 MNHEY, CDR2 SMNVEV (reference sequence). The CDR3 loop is CASSFRGQLAGELFF. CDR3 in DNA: TGTGCCAGCAGTTTCCGAGGACAGCTCGCCGGGGAGCTGTTTTTT.